Listed here are 17 T cell receptor beta chains from one sample, sequenced in a study of shared clonotypes between healthy human individuals. Sequenced by immunoSEQ multiplex PCR; TCRdb stores in-frame clones only, minus some. The sample carries around 2,000,000 clones, roughly 94% recorded once. Sequenced input: naive CD4+ T cells sorted from blood. Subset specified: CD45RA+ positively selected. The receptors derive from a man between 18 and 35 years old in good health.

This clone was observed a few times. This CDR3 is also generated by other DNA sequences in the sample. The chain combines TRBV19 with TRBJ1-5; D possibly corresponds to TRBD1 (5 bases). The CDR3 sequence is 14 residues long. CDR1 and CDR2 (germline): LNHDA, SQIVND (reference sequence). The ends were cut back, 3 bases at V and 6 bases at J, with 12 bases in the middle. CDR3: CASSIGQGGQPQHF. The CDR3 coding sequence is TGTGCCAGTAGTATCGGGCAGGGAGGTCAGCCCCAGCATTTT.

The chain uses TRBV7-3 and TRBJ1-6; D remains unclear. Looked up from germline, CDR1 is SGHTA and CDR2 is FQGTGA. The germline V and J ends were trimmed by 2 bases and 7 bases, with 12 bases remaining between them. This CDR3 has 15 amino acids. CDR3 sequence reads: CASSLGSKGNSPLHF. The CDR3 region has the DNA TGTGCCAGCAGCTTAGGGTCAAAGGGAAATTCACCCCTCCACTTT.

The chain carries TRBV2 and TRBJ1-5; TRBD1 aligns across 7 bases. The V gene's germline CDR1 is SNHLY and CDR2 FYNNEI. The ends lost 1 base at V and 4 bases at J; junction bases unmatched: 10. This CDR3 region has 17 residues. CDR3: CASSEGSTGRFNQPQHF. CDR3 coding DNA: TGTGCCAGCAGTGAAGGTTCGACAGGGAGGTTTAATCAGCCCCAGCATTTT.

V and J are TRBV4-1 and TRBJ1-2; D not certain. This CDR3 spans 15 amino acids. V shed 4 bases and J shed 2 bases, with 14 bases lying between them. CDR1 and CDR2 (germline): MGHRA, YSYEKL. CDR3: CASSPGRSVNYGYTF. The CDR3 DNA reads TGCGCCAGCAGCCCCGGGAGATCAGTGAACTATGGCTACACCTTC.

The chain links TRBV7-6 to TRBJ1-6; TRBD1 matches at 8 bases. With 1 base clipped from V and 12 bases from J, the junction kept 5 bases outside the gene matches. This CDR3 has 14 residues. Germline V CDR1 and CDR2: SGHVS, FNYEAQ. CDR3 sequence (DNA): TGTGCCAGCAGCTTAGGCGGACAGGGCGAACCCCTCCACTTT. This sequence encodes CASSLGGQGEPLHF.

V gene TRBV5-6 combines with J gene TRBJ1-3; D gene unclear. This CDR3 region has 15 residues. The germline V and J ends were trimmed by 2 bases and 4 bases, with 13 bases remaining between them. The germline V gene has CDR1 SGHDT and CDR2 YYEEEE. The CDR3 nucleotides are TGTGCCAGCAGCTTCGATGCAACCCCCGGAAACACCATATATTTT. It specifies CASSFDATPGNTIYF. The entire variable domain, with the rest obtained from reference TRBV5-6 and TRBJ1-3, is as follows: DAGVTQSPTHLIKTRGQQVTLRCSPKSGHDTVSWYQQALGQGPQFIFQYYEEEERQRGNFPDRFSGHQFPNYSSELNVNALLLGDSALYLCASSFDATPGNTIYFGEGSWLTVV.

This sequence joins TRBV19 and TRBJ1-1; TRBD1 agrees at 11 bases. The trim removed 6 bases at V and 5 bases at J, leaving 8 bases unmatched. The length of the CDR3 is 15 residues. CDR1 and CDR2 from the germline V gene are LNHDA and SQIVND (reference sequence). CDR3 protein: CASRGTGGLRTEAFF. DNA of the CDR3: TGTGCCAGTAGGGGGACAGGGGGGTTACGTACTGAAGCTTTCTTT.

In the case of this clone: The sample has other DNA sequences that encode this CDR3 too. The V and J genes are TRBV2 and TRBJ1-1; TRBD1 aligns across 7 bases. From germline, CDR1 is SNHLY and CDR2 FYNNEI. V was clipped by 5 bases and J by 1 base; unmatched bases: 4. This CDR3 comprises 14 residues. CDR3 amino acids: CASSRQGRNTEAFF. As DNA, the CDR3 is TGTGCCAGCAGTCGACAGGGAAGGAACACTGAAGCTTTCTTT.

This rearrangement joins TRBV19 to TRBJ1-1; TRBD1 might be the D (6 bases). Trimming took 5 bases from V and 7 from J, leaving 11 bases between them. Per the germline V gene, CDR1 is LNHDA and CDR2 is SQIVND (reference sequence). The CDR3 totals 12 residues. The CDR3 spells CASSYRAYEAFF. CDR3 nucleotides: TGTGCCAGTAGTTACAGGGCCTATGAAGCTTTCTTT. Together with reference TRBV19 and TRBJ1-1, the CDR3 gives the full variable domain: DGGITQSPKYLFRKEGQNVTLSCEQNLNHDAMYWYRQDPGQGLRLIYYSQIVNDFQKGDIAEGYSVSREKKESFPLTVTSAQKNPTAFYLCASSYRAYEAFFGQGTRLTVV.

This clone showed up just once. The rearrangement links TRBV6-1 to TRBJ1-6; D is possibly TRBD1 (5 bases). CDR1 and CDR2 (germline): MNHNS, SASEGT. This CDR3 has 14 amino acids. V was pared by 1 base and J by 8 bases, with 9 bases between. The CDR3 here is CASSEGDSYSPLHF. CDR3 nucleotide sequence: TGTGCCAGCAGTGAAGGTGACAGCTATTCACCCCTCCACTTT.

This clone was seen only a few times. The chain carries TRBV2 and TRBJ1-1; D remains unclear. Looked up from germline, CDR1 is SNHLY and CDR2 is FYNNEI. The length of the CDR3 is 13 residues. Trimming shortened V by 7 bases and J by 0 bases, and 9 bases separated the two germline ends. CDR3 region: CASMVGMNTEAFF. CDR3 nucleotide sequence: TGTGCCAGCATGGTCGGAATGAACACTGAAGCTTTCTTT.

The J gene is TRBJ2-3, the V gene TRBV7-9; perhaps TRBD2 as D (6 bases). The CDR3 is 17 residues long. CDR1 and CDR2 (germline): SEHNR, FQNEAQ (reference sequence). Trimming removed 3 bases at V and 4 bases at J, with 20 bases between. The DNA for the CDR3 is TGTGCCAGCAGCTTTCGGAGCGCGGGGCCTCCCGCAGATACGCAGTATTTT. Translating gives CASSFRSAGPPADTQYF.

The chain employs TRBV28 and TRBJ1-3; 7 bases are a match to TRBD1. With V trimmed by 8 bases and J by 0 bases, 4 bases remained unmatched. The CDR3 sequence is 14 residues long. Germline CDR1 and CDR2: MDHEN and SYDVKM. CDR3 in amino acids: CASQTGASGNTIYF. In DNA, the CDR3 is TGTGCCAGCCAAACAGGGGCCTCTGGAAACACCATATATTTT.

Concerning this clone itself: This CDR3 is also generated by other DNA sequences in the sample. CDR3: CASSLGTGNTIYF. The DNA for the CDR3 is TGCGCCAGCAGCTTAGGGACAGGAAACACCATATATTTT. The gene calls are TRBV5-1 and TRBJ1-3, with D possibly being TRBD1 (6 bases). This CDR3 has 13 amino acids. Looked up from germline, CDR1 is SGHRS and CDR2 is YFSETQ. V gave up 2 bases and J gave up 4 bases, with 7 bases separating them.

The V call is TRBV4-1, the J call TRBJ2-1, with 9 bases matching TRBD2. CDR1 and CDR2 (germline): MGHRA, YSYEKL. The V segment lost 7 bases and the J segment 8 bases; nucleotides outside the gene matches: 6. The CDR3 sequence is 13 residues long. CDR3 nucleotide sequence: TGCGCCAGCACTAGCGGGATGGGGGATGAGCAGTTCTTC. Protein: CASTSGMGDEQFF.

The chain uses TRBV2 and TRBJ2-2, with D tentatively TRBD1 (5 bases). CDR1 is SNHLY and CDR2 is FYNNEI in the germline V gene. There are 11 residues in the CDR3. V lost 7 bases and J 7 bases, leaving 7 bases between the germline ends. The CDR3 DNA follows: TGTGCCAGCACAGGGCACGGGGAGCTGTTTTTT. It encodes CASTGHGELFF.

The V gene is TRBV5-1, the J gene TRBJ2-1; D gene ambiguous. Germline V lookup: CDR1 SGHRS, CDR2 YFSETQ. CDR3 length: 14 residues. V lost 4 bases and J lost 2, with 10 bases in between. In DNA, the CDR3 is TGCGCCAGCAGCCTGTCAAAAACCTACAATGAGCAGTTCTTC. Amino acid sequence: CASSLSKTYNEQFF.